The 20 T cell receptor beta chains reported below all come from one sample, sequenced in a study of CD8+CD57+ T cells in acquired aplastic anemia. Flow cytometry had shown expanded CD8+CD57+ cells in the patients chosen for sequencing. Profiling that covered TCR beta VDJ and CDR3 relied on genomic DNA as its template. TCRdb recomputed calls from the reads with MiXCR, one row per CDR3 protein. The sample holds 150,000 or so distinct CDR3 sequences, less than 60% seen once. Source material: sorted CD4+, CD8+, or CD8+CD57+ T cells (not recorded which) from PBMCs. These receptors were taken from a human donor with aplastic anemia.

This clonotype was observed a handful of times. CDR3 in amino acids: CASSQDRDYGYTF. The CDR3 region has the DNA TGTGCCAGCAGCCAAGACAGGGACTATGGCTACACCTTC. The chain is built from TRBV14 and TRBJ1-2; TRBD1 might be the D (5 bases). Germline CDR1 is SGHDN and CDR2 is FVKESK. V lost 0 bases to trimming and J lost 3 bases, with 5 bases between them. This CDR3 has 13 amino acids. Supplemented by reference TRBV14 and TRBJ1-2, the full variable domain reads EAGVTQFPSHSVIEKGQTVTLRCDPISGHDNLYWYRRVMGKEIKFLLHFVKESKQDESGMPNNRFLAERTGGTYSTLKVQPAELEDSGVYFCASSQDRDYGYTFGSGTRLTVV.

The chain joins TRBV7-8 to TRBJ2-2, with D possibly being TRBD1 (6 bases). Trimming removed 1 base from V and 6 bases from J, with 15 bases in between. From germline, CDR1 is SGHVS and CDR2 FQNEAQ. The CDR3 consists of 16 residues. CDR3 sequence: CASSLGPRQAAGELFF. The DNA for the CDR3 is TGTGCCAGCAGCTTAGGCCCCCGACAGGCAGCCGGGGAGCTGTTTTTT. Full variable domain (remainder filled in from reference TRBV7-8 and TRBJ2-2): GAGVSQSPRYKVAKRGQDVALRCDPISGHVSLFWYQQALGQGPEFLTYFQNEAQLDKSGLPSDRFFAERPEGSVSTLKIQRTQQEDSAVYLCASSLGPRQAAGELFFGEGSRLTVL.

In DNA form, the CDR3 reads TGTGCCAGCAGCTTAAATGGGATCGGGGAGCTGTTTTTT. It specifies CASSLNGIGELFF. The chain has TRBV7-2 and TRBJ2-2; no clear D. Between the trimmed V and J ends, which lost 2 bases and 7 bases, there was a span of 8 bases. Germline-derived CDR1 and CDR2 are SGHTA and FQGNSA. The CDR3 sequence is 13 residues long. Filled out from reference TRBV7-2 and TRBJ2-2, the complete variable domain reads GAGVSQSPSNKVTEKGKDVELRCDPISGHTALYWYRQSLGQGLEFLIYFQGNSAPDKSGLPSDRFSAERTGGSVSTLTIQRTQQEDSAVYLCASSLNGIGELFFGEGSRLTVL.

In this sample, this clonotype turned up many times. This chain uses TRBV5-1 with TRBJ2-2; D is possibly TRBD2 (5 bases). The V end was cut by 0 bases, the J end by 4 bases, with 13 bases between. Germline V gene data show CDR1 as SGHRS and CDR2 as YFSETQ. The CDR3 runs to 16 residues. The CDR3: CASSLAAGLGTGELFF. CDR3 DNA: TGCGCCAGCAGCTTGGCCGCGGGTTTGGGCACCGGGGAGCTGTTTTTT. Full variable domain (remainder filled in from reference TRBV5-1 and TRBJ2-2): KAGVTQTPRYLIKTRGQQVTLSCSPISGHRSVSWYQQTPGQGLQFLFEYFSETQRNKGNFPGRFSGRQFSNSRSEMNVSTLELGDSALYLCASSLAAGLGTGELFFGEGSRLTVL.

This chain joins TRBV20-1 and TRBJ2-7; D is ambiguous. The V end was cut by 3 bases, the J end by 0 bases, with 9 bases between. Per germline, CDR1 DFQATT and CDR2 SNEGSKA (reference sequence). The CDR3 is 13 amino acids. The CDR3 sequence is CSASFRSSYEQYF. As DNA, the CDR3 is TGCAGTGCTAGCTTCAGAAGCTCCTACGAGCAGTACTTC.

The table lists this clonotype with many counts. The chain carries TRBV9 and TRBJ2-2, with 7 bases lining up with TRBD2. The germline CDR1 and CDR2 sequences are SGDLS and YYNGEE. After removal of 2 bases from V and 1 base from J, the junction contained 2 bases not matched to a gene. The CDR3 is 15 amino acids. The CDR3 is CASSVSSGNTGELFF. CDR3 sequence (DNA): TGTGCCAGCAGCGTTTCTAGCGGGAACACCGGGGAGCTGTTTTTT.

The chain has TRBV2 and TRBJ2-7; D perhaps matches TRBD2 (5 bases). V shed 8 bases and J shed 6 bases, with 11 bases lying between them. In germline, CDR1 is SNHLY, CDR2 FYNNEI. The CDR3 length is 11 residues. CDR3 region: CASGSVVEQYF. The CDR3 DNA reads as TGTGCCAGCGGGAGTGTGGTCGAGCAGTACTTC.

The chain joins TRBV24-1 to TRBJ2-5; TRBD1 aligns across 7 bases. Germline CDR1 and CDR2: KGHDR and SFDVKD. The CDR3 length is 12 residues. The V segment lost 9 bases and the J segment 5 bases; nucleotides outside the gene matches: 5. The CDR3 nucleotides read TGTGCCACCCAAGGGGGCATGGAGACCCAGTACTTC. This encodes CATQGGMETQYF.

This clonotype has a count of ten or more. The genes are TRBV6-5 and TRBJ1-2, with a tentative D call TRBD1 (5 bases). The V end was cut by 2 bases, the J end by 8 bases, with 18 bases between. Germline CDR1 and CDR2: MNHEY and SVGAGI. The CDR3 runs to 15 residues. CDR3 region: CASSYRQGLRRGYTF. DNA of the CDR3: TGTGCCAGCAGTTACCGCCAGGGACTCAGGCGCGGCTACACCTTC.

The V and J genes are TRBV10-1 and TRBJ1-3; 9 nucleotides agree with TRBD1. V lost 2 bases, J lost 2 bases, and 7 bases stayed unmatched. The CDR3 is 17 residues long. Germline-derived CDR1 and CDR2 are WNHNN and SYGVQD (reference sequence). Here the CDR3 DNA reads TGCGCCAGCAGTGAGCCGGGACAGGGTCTCACTGGAAACACCATATATTTT. It translates to CASSEPGQGLTGNTIYF.

This clonotype was detected a few times. A junction end diverges from the germline sequence, so it may reflect a read error. The chain uses TRBV20-1 and TRBJ2-3; D might be TRBD1 (5 bases). CDR1 is DFQATT and CDR2 is SNEGSKA in the germline V gene (reference sequence). The CDR3 runs to 16 residues. The chain's CDR3 is CSASKMGRVAPDTRYF. CDR3 bases: TGCAGTGCTAGTAAAATGGGCAGGGTGGCCCCAGATACGCGGTATTTT.

This clonotype has a count of ten or more. The chain recombines TRBV6-5 with TRBJ2-1, with 11 bases aligning to TRBD2. V lost 6 bases to trimming and J lost 5 bases; unmatched junction nucleotides: 6. Germline assignment: CDR1 MNHEY and CDR2 SVGAGI. The CDR3 sequence is 15 residues long. This CDR3 reads CASSKGTSGDNEQFF. The CDR3 nucleotides are TGTGCCAGCAGCAAAGGGACTAGCGGAGACAATGAGCAGTTCTTC.

A word on this clonotype: As the CDR3 is not closed by the conserved phenylalanine or tryptophan, this likely results from a read error. The rearrangement links TRBV7-8 to TRBJ2-2, with D perhaps being TRBD1 or TRBD2 (6 bases each). The length of the CDR3 is 13 residues. CDR1 SGHVS and CDR2 FQNEAQ come from the germline V gene. The CDR3 loop reads CASSADRTGGLFS. As DNA, the CDR3 is TGTGCCAGCAGCGCAGACAGGACCGGGGGGCTGTTTTCT.

This clonotype was recorded a few times. J is TRBJ1-1 and V is TRBV2; possibly TRBD1 for D (5 bases). CDR3 size: 13 residues. The germline gives CDR1 SNHLY, CDR2 FYNNEI. Trimming took 11 bases from V and 0 from J, leaving 13 bases between them. The CDR3 DNA follows: TGTGCCGGAAGAAGGGGACTGAACACTGAAGCTTTCTTT. Translating gives CAGRRGLNTEAFF. Based on the CDR3 plus reference TRBV2 and TRBJ1-1, the full variable domain is EPEVTQTPSHQVTQMGQEVILRCVPISNHLYFYWYRQILGQKVEFLVSFYNNEISEKSEIFDDQFSVERPDGSNFTLKIRSTKLEDSAMYFCAGRRGLNTEAFFGQGTRLTVV.

This chain joins TRBV12-3 or TRBV12-4 and TRBJ1-1, with D unclear. Trimming stripped 3 bases from V and 4 bases from J, with 9 bases between. This CDR3 contains 13 residues. CDR3: CASSFPPSTEAFF. In DNA, the CDR3 is TGTGCCAGCAGTTTCCCCCCGAGCACTGAAGCTTTCTTT.

This clonotype was detected many times. The V call is TRBV7-3, the J call TRBJ1-1; 11 nucleotides align to TRBD1. With 4 bases clipped from V and 4 bases from J, the junction kept 5 bases outside the gene matches. Germline V CDR1 and CDR2: SGHTA, FQGTGA. The CDR3 is made up of 15 amino acids. The chain's CDR3 is CASSWTGGAGTEAFF. The DNA for the CDR3 is TGTGCCAGCAGCTGGACAGGGGGCGCGGGCACTGAAGCTTTCTTT. The full variable domain, rest sourced from reference TRBV7-3 and TRBJ1-1, is GAGVSQTPSNKVTEKGKYVELRCDPISGHTALYWYRQSLGQGPEFLIYFQGTGAADDSGLPNDRFFAVRPEGSVSTLKIQRTERGDSAVYLCASSWTGGAGTEAFFGQGTRLTVV.

The CDR3: CASSYQYSGEQYF. The CDR3 DNA reads as TGTGCCAGCAGCTACCAATACTCAGGCGAGCAGTACTTC. The chain carries TRBV11-3 and TRBJ2-7; no clear D gene. Germline V gene lookup returns CDR1 SGHNT and CDR2 YENEEA. This CDR3 contains 13 residues. V was pared by 4 bases and J by 6 bases, with 13 bases between.

The chain carries TRBV12-3 or TRBV12-4 and TRBJ1-2, with no clear D. Trimming removed 5 bases from V and 0 bases from J, with 7 bases in between. The CDR3 covers 13 residues. CDR3 DNA: TGTGCCAGCAGTAGGACTCCTAACTATGGCTACACCTTC. Amino acid sequence: CASSRTPNYGYTF.

V gene TRBV6-5 combines with J gene TRBJ2-1; either TRBD1 or TRBD2 may supply D (6 bases each). CDR3 length: 14 residues. CDR1 is MNHEY, CDR2 SVGAGI, per germline. V shed 5 bases and J shed 6 bases, with 14 bases lying between them. CDR3 protein: CASSRGGTVNEQFF. For the CDR3, the DNA is TGTGCCAGCAGTAGAGGGGGGACTGTCAATGAGCAGTTCTTC.

This clonotype was observed a handful of times. The chain employs TRBV2 and TRBJ1-6, with 8 positions matching TRBD1. Trimming at V came to 7 bases and at J to 6 bases, leaving 5 bases not matched to a gene. The CDR3 is made up of 14 amino acids. Germline CDR1 is SNHLY and CDR2 is FYNNEI. The chain's CDR3 is CASIPDRANSPLHF. The DNA for the CDR3 is TGTGCCAGCATTCCGGACAGGGCTAATTCACCCCTCCACTTT.